These 28 T cell receptor beta chains originate from one sample sequenced in a study of technical replicates of blood from a few donors. This table comes from immunoSEQ multiplex PCR, and its TCRdb copy is limited to in-frame clones, with some not included. The profile shows 75,000 to 90,000 clones, approximately 96% of them singletons. The specimen was T cells isolated from PBMCs. Receptors originate from a human donor in good health.

The V call is TRBV11-2, the J call TRBJ1-1; a weak D match, TRBD1 (6 bases). The germline gives CDR1 SGHAT, CDR2 FQNNGV. Deletions cut 6 bases from V and 1 base from J, with 12 bases between. The CDR3 length is 14 residues. The CDR3 region is CASSLTGTNTEAFF. CDR3 DNA sequence: TGTGCCAGCAGTTTAACAGGGACGAACACTGAAGCTTTCTTT.

V gene TRBV19 combines with J gene TRBJ2-2; 9 bases fit TRBD1. V was pared by 7 bases and J by 7 bases, with 10 bases of the junction left unmatched. Germline V CDR1 and CDR2: LNHDA, SQIVND (reference sequence). This CDR3 contains 15 residues. Here the CDR3 DNA reads TGTGCCAGTACTTTGCGGGACAGGGAAAACGGGGAGCTGTTTTTT. This gives the protein CASTLRDRENGELFF.

The CDR3 bases are TGTGCCAGCAGCGAACACACTAGCGGGAGGGAAGATGAGCAGTTCTTC. It specifies CASSEHTSGREDEQFF. This chain uses TRBV21-1 with TRBJ2-1; the table's D call, TRBD2, was not checked against the DNA. TRBV21-1 is designated a pseudogene. This CDR3 region has 16 residues.

The chain couples TRBV19 to TRBJ1-2, with 12 bases fitting TRBD1. Germline-derived CDR1 and CDR2 are LNHDA and SQIVND (reference sequence). The CDR3 consists of 15 residues. V shed 9 bases, J shed 4 bases, and the junction held 9 bases outside the gene matches. CDR3 sequence: CASDEPGQGAYGYTF. The CDR3 nucleotides are TGTGCCAGCGATGAACCGGGACAGGGGGCCTATGGCTACACCTTC.

This chain uses TRBV4-1 with TRBJ1-5; 11 nucleotides align to TRBD1. The CDR3 runs to 17 residues. V was clipped by 0 bases and J by 2 bases; unmatched bases: 3. Germline CDR1 and CDR2: MGHRA and YSYEKL. CDR3 sequence: CASSQEGTGGGNQPQHF. In DNA, the CDR3 is TGCGCCAGCAGCCAAGAAGGGACAGGGGGTGGCAATCAGCCCCAGCATTTT.

Only one count was recorded for this clone. The chain is built from TRBV6-5 and TRBJ2-7, with D possibly matching TRBD2 (6 bases). Germline assignment: CDR1 MNHEY and CDR2 SVGAGI. The CDR3 spans 13 residues. The V and J ends lost 8 bases and 7 bases respectively, with 18 bases between them. CDR3 nucleotides: TGTGCCAGCTCAACGGGGGTCGCGTGGGAGCAGTACTTC. This translates into CASSTGVAWEQYF.

This chain joins TRBV19 and TRBJ1-1, with 9 nucleotides matching TRBD1. V lost 6 bases and J lost 2; bases outside the gene matches: 4. Germline CDR1 reads LNHDA; CDR2 reads SQIVND (reference sequence). The CDR3 has 14 residues. CDR3 protein: CASRRQGGNTEAFF. The DNA for the CDR3 is TGTGCCAGTAGACGACAGGGGGGCAACACTGAAGCTTTCTTT.

The V and J genes are TRBV27 and TRBJ2-7; 16 positions agree with TRBD2. This CDR3 has 19 amino acids. With 5 bases clipped from V and 4 bases from J, the junction kept 14 bases outside the gene matches. CDR1 is MNHEY and CDR2 is SMNVEV in the germline V gene (reference sequence). Here the CDR3 reads CASSKAGLAGGPRIYEQYF. The CDR3 region has the DNA TGTGCCAGCAGTAAAGCGGGACTAGCGGGAGGGCCGAGGATTTACGAGCAGTACTTC.

The chain couples TRBV19 to TRBJ1-1, with a weak D call TRBD1 (6 bases). This CDR3 contains 14 residues. The V end lost 6 bases, the J end lost 1 base, and 12 bases lay between the germline ends. Germline V CDR1 and CDR2: LNHDA, SQIVND (reference sequence). This CDR3 is CASRRQDPNTEAFF. The CDR3 region has the DNA TGTGCCAGTAGACGACAGGATCCGAACACTGAAGCTTTCTTT.

CDR3 residues: CASSLGLAGDNEQFF. DNA of the CDR3: TGTGCCAGCAGCCTGGGACTAGCGGGAGATAATGAGCAGTTCTTC. The gene calls are TRBV11-2 and TRBJ2-1; 14 bases are shared with TRBD2. Per germline, CDR1 SGHAT and CDR2 FQNNGV. The ends lost 5 bases at V and 7 bases at J; junction bases unmatched: 4. CDR3 length equals 15 residues. Variable domain in full (rest from reference TRBV11-2 and TRBJ2-1): EAGVAQSPRYKIIEKRQSVAFWCNPISGHATLYWYQQILGQGPKLLIQFQNNGVVDDSQLPKDRFSAERLKGVDSTLKIQPAKLEDSAVYLCASSLGLAGDNEQFFGPGTRLTVL.

The chain uses TRBV4-2 and TRBJ2-1; D gene ambiguous. This CDR3 comprises 15 residues. Germline V gives CDR1 LGHNA, CDR2 YNFKEQ. The ends were cut back, 0 bases at V and 9 bases at J, with 15 bases in the middle. The CDR3 sequence is CASSQEVLSMSEQFF. The CDR3 bases are TGTGCCAGCAGCCAAGAAGTGCTAAGCATGAGTGAGCAGTTCTTC.

Only one count was recorded for this clone. This sequence joins TRBV6-1 and TRBJ1-5; 8 bases line up with TRBD1. CDR1 is MNHNS and CDR2 is SASEGT in the germline V gene. This CDR3 is built from 16 residues. V shed 2 bases and J 6 bases; nucleotides not matched to a gene: 9. In nucleotides, the CDR3 is TGTGCCAGCAGTGAAACAGCAGGGGGCGCGAGTCAGCCCCAGCATTTT. This encodes CASSETAGGASQPQHF.

The CDR3 loop is CASSPGLDYGYTF. The CDR3 DNA sequence: TGTGCCAGCAGTCCTGGCCTTGACTATGGCTACACCTTC. The chain recombines TRBV27 with TRBJ1-2; D is unclear. The CDR3 covers 13 residues. Germline V gene lookup returns CDR1 MNHEY and CDR2 SMNVEV (reference sequence). V was shortened by 5 bases and J by 3 bases, with 10 bases between the two germline ends.

This rearrangement joins TRBV14 to TRBJ1-2, with unresolved D. V lost 0 bases to trimming and J lost 1 base, with 6 bases between them. From germline, CDR1 is SGHDN and CDR2 FVKESK. The CDR3 length is 14 residues. The CDR3 sequence is CASSQEEVNYGYTF. The DNA of the CDR3 is TGTGCCAGCAGCCAAGAGGAGGTTAACTATGGCTACACCTTC.

The chain is built from TRBV5-6 and TRBJ1-1, with no clear D. The germline V and J ends were trimmed by 7 bases and 1 base, with 14 bases remaining between them. This CDR3 has 14 residues. In germline, CDR1 is SGHDT, CDR2 YYEEEE. The CDR3 is CASFPKRRNTEAFF. The CDR3 nucleotides are TGTGCCAGCTTCCCAAAGAGGAGGAACACTGAAGCTTTCTTT.

CDR3 protein: CAISESSGQPNYGYTF. CDR3 sequence (DNA): TGTGCCATCAGTGAGTCATCCGGACAGCCTAACTATGGCTACACCTTC. The rearrangement joins TRBV10-3 to TRBJ1-2; D might be TRBD1 (6 bases). The CDR3 is 16 residues long. Germline CDR1 is ENHRY and CDR2 is SYGVKD. Deletions cut 0 bases from V and 0 bases from J, with 11 bases between.

The chain is built from TRBV19 and TRBJ1-2; 8 bases align to TRBD1. The germline V gene has CDR1 LNHDA and CDR2 SQIVND (reference sequence). V gave up 7 bases and J gave up 0 bases; unmatched junction bases: 4. This CDR3 spans 14 amino acids. This CDR3 reads CASTLDRANYGYTF. CDR3 nucleotide sequence: TGTGCCAGTACCCTGGACAGGGCTAACTATGGCTACACCTTC.

This sequence joins TRBV6-1 and TRBJ2-1; unclear D gene. Trimming took off 4 bases at V and 3 bases at J, with 13 bases between the two ends. This CDR3 is built from 15 residues. Per the germline V gene, CDR1 is MNHNS and CDR2 is SASEGT. CDR3 amino acids: CASSVPAGVYNEQFF. The CDR3 DNA is TGTGCCAGCAGTGTTCCGGCAGGTGTCTACAATGAGCAGTTCTTC.

V gene TRBV5-5 combines with J gene TRBJ2-1; TRBD2 matches at 8 bases. The CDR3 is 16 residues long. The V gene end was trimmed by 2 bases and the J gene end by 0 bases; junction bases not matched to a gene: 4. The germline CDR1 and CDR2 sequences are SGHKS and YYEKEE (reference sequence). The CDR3 protein is CASSFVSGSSYNEQFF. The CDR3 region has the DNA TGTGCCAGCAGCTTCGTAAGCGGGAGCTCCTACAATGAGCAGTTCTTC.

This clone is a singleton in its sample. The genes are TRBV19 and TRBJ1-1; D remains ambiguous. Germline loops: CDR1 LNHDA, CDR2 SQIVND (reference sequence). This CDR3 is built from 15 residues. The V gene lost 5 bases and the J gene lost 1 base, with 14 bases spanning the gap. The CDR3 protein is CASSSGFVRNTEAFF. The CDR3, as DNA: TGTGCCAGTAGTTCAGGTTTCGTACGGAACACTGAAGCTTTCTTT.

The V and J genes are TRBV2 and TRBJ2-7, with a possible D match to TRBD1 (6 bases). Trimming pared 6 bases from V and 2 bases from J, leaving 14 bases between. The CDR3 runs 14 residues. Germline loops: CDR1 SNHLY, CDR2 FYNNEI. The CDR3 reads CASRGDINAYEQYF. The CDR3, as DNA: TGTGCCAGCAGGGGGGACATAAACGCCTACGAGCAGTACTTC.

The chain is built from TRBV15 and TRBJ1-5, with D unclear. CDR1 and CDR2 from the germline V gene are LNHNV and YYDKDF (reference sequence). The V and J ends lost 0 bases and 4 bases respectively, with 10 bases between them. CDR3 size: 15 residues. CDR3: CATSRDITANQPQHF. The CDR3 DNA reads as TGTGCCACCAGCAGAGATATTACTGCAAATCAGCCCCAGCATTTT.

The DNA of the CDR3 is TGTGCCAGCAGTGTGAACCGGGACAACAATGAGCAGTTCTTC. This codes for CASSVNRDNNEQFF. This chain uses TRBV6-4 with TRBJ2-1, with D possibly TRBD1 on 6 matching bases. Germline values: CDR1 MRHNA, CDR2 SNTAGT. The CDR3 runs 14 residues. The ends were cut back, 4 bases at V and 5 bases at J, with 12 bases in the middle.

The chain couples TRBV9 to TRBJ2-7; the D gene is possibly TRBD2 (6 bases). Germline CDR1 reads SGDLS; CDR2 reads YYNGEE. The CDR3 spans 12 residues. The ends were cut back, 8 bases at V and 5 bases at J, with 14 bases in the middle. The CDR3 sequence is CASTGVSNEQYF. CDR3 sequence (DNA): TGTGCCAGTACGGGAGTATCCAACGAGCAGTACTTC.

CDR3 residues: CASSLYSTGELFF. CDR3 sequence (DNA): TGTGCCAGCAGCTTATATAGCACCGGGGAGCTGTTTTTT. The chain couples TRBV11-1 to TRBJ2-2; D remains unclear. CDR3 length: 13 residues. Per germline, CDR1 SGHAT and CDR2 FQDESV (reference sequence). The ends were cut back, 2 bases at V and 4 bases at J, with 5 bases in the middle.

This chain joins TRBV10-2 and TRBJ1-3; 7 nucleotides align to TRBD1. Per the germline V gene, CDR1 is WSHSY and CDR2 is SAAADI. The CDR3 contains 15 residues. J gave up 6 bases and V 3 bases, and 8 bases lay outside the gene matches. The CDR3 protein is CASSDQTGLVNTIYF. The CDR3 DNA sequence: TGCGCCAGCAGTGACCAGACAGGGCTTGTAAACACCATATATTTT.

The gene calls are TRBV5-6 and TRBJ2-2, with D perhaps TRBD2 (5 bases). Germline values: CDR1 SGHDT, CDR2 YYEEEE. V was shortened by 4 bases and J by 3 bases, with 10 bases between the two germline ends. There are 14 residues in the CDR3. CDR3 residues: CASSRGRDTGELFF. In nucleotides, the CDR3 is TGTGCCAGCAGCCGGGGTAGGGACACCGGGGAGCTGTTTTTT.

The chain recombines TRBV5-1 with TRBJ2-7; the D gene is possibly TRBD2 (7 bases). CDR3 length: 15 residues. The germline CDR1 and CDR2 sequences are SGHRS and YFSETQ. The V gene lost 0 bases and the J gene lost 3 bases, with 13 bases spanning the gap. In DNA form, the CDR3 reads TGCGCCAGCAGCTTGGAAATAGGGGGGGGCTACGAGCAGTACTTC. As protein: CASSLEIGGGYEQYF.